Shown below are 25 T cell receptor beta chains from a single sample sequenced in a study of blood T cells in healthy people across ages. Alongside a J-beta primer mix, a sample-barcoded 5' primer served in a second PCR lasting about 7 to 11 cycles. MiXCR, applied by TCRdb to the 5' RACE reads, yields one record per CDR3 protein. The table includes fewer than 950,000 distinct CDR3 sequences, approximately 55% detected once. Sample: blood. The receptors come from a man older than 75 in good health.

The chain uses TRBV29-1 and TRBJ1-2; D is undetermined. The germline gives CDR1 SQVTM, CDR2 ANQGSEA. V was shortened by 5 bases and J by 3 bases, with 13 bases between the two germline ends. The CDR3 has 13 amino acids. The chain's CDR3 is CSVSPRQDYGYTF. The DNA of the CDR3 is TGCAGCGTTTCCCCGCGCCAGGACTATGGCTACACCTTC. The full variable domain, in which reference TRBV29-1 and TRBJ1-2 provide the parts outside the CDR3, is SAVISQKPSRDICQRGTSLTIQCQVDSQVTMMFWYRQQPGQSLTLIATANQGSEATYESGFVIDKFPISRPNLTFSTLTVSNMSPEDSSIYLCSVSPRQDYGYTFGSGTRLTVV.

The chain employs TRBV6-1 and TRBJ1-2; D unresolved. The germline V and J ends were trimmed by 5 bases and 3 bases, with 10 bases remaining between them. The CDR3 runs 13 residues. CDR1 MNHNS and CDR2 SASEGT come from the germline V gene. CDR3 DNA: TGTGCCAGCAGTTCCCGATACCACTATGGCTACACCTTC. Translated, it gives CASSSRYHYGYTF.

With regard to this clonotype: A much larger clone differs by one base, so this may be a read error. The J gene is TRBJ2-4, the V gene TRBV5-4; no clear D gene. The J call is in doubt because the DNA end fits TRBJ2-5 better. The CDR3 contains 11 residues. Germline CDR1 SGHNT, CDR2 YYREEE (reference sequence). As DNA, the CDR3 is TGTGCCAGCAGCCACATGGAGACCCAGTACTTC. It translates to CASSHMETQYF.

This clonotype has a handful of counts. The J gene is TRBJ2-5, the V gene TRBV5-1; 8 bases map to TRBD1. Losses at the gene ends were 4 bases for V and 5 bases for J; bases not matched to a gene: 4. Germline V lookup: CDR1 SGHRS, CDR2 YFSETQ. The CDR3 is 13 residues long. The CDR3: CASSHGQGETQYF. The CDR3 DNA is TGCGCCAGCAGCCATGGACAGGGCGAGACCCAGTACTTC.

The chain joins TRBV5-1 to TRBJ2-1, with D maybe TRBD2 (5 bases). CDR3 length: 16 residues. Germline assignment: CDR1 SGHRS and CDR2 YFSETQ. V was shortened by 1 base and J by 0 bases, with 11 bases between the two germline ends. The CDR3 DNA reads as TGCGCCAGCAGCTTGTTTAGCGAGATCTCCTACAATGAGCAGTTCTTC. It codes for CASSLFSEISYNEQFF. The full variable domain, with the rest looked up from reference TRBV5-1 and TRBJ2-1, is KAGVTQTPRYLIKTRGQQVTLSCSPISGHRSVSWYQQTPGQGLQFLFEYFSETQRNKGNFPGRFSGRQFSNSRSEMNVSTLELGDSALYLCASSLFSEISYNEQFFGPGTRLTVL.

This clonotype was seen a handful of times. The chain employs TRBV20-1 and TRBJ1-2, with D possibly matching TRBD1 (5 bases). Germline assignment: CDR1 DFQATT and CDR2 SNEGSKA (reference sequence). Trimming pared 0 bases from V and 4 bases from J, leaving 9 bases between. CDR3 length equals 13 residues. The CDR3 coding sequence is TGCAGTGCTAGAGACAGGGTGTCCTATGGCTACACCTTC. Translating gives CSARDRVSYGYTF.

V is TRBV10-3 and J is TRBJ2-7; 11 bases map to TRBD2. The germline CDR1 and CDR2 sequences are ENHRY and SYGVKD. CDR3 length: 14 amino acids. V shed 6 bases, J shed 5 bases, and the junction held 6 bases outside the gene matches. The CDR3 sequence is CAIRQLAGADEQYF. The CDR3, as DNA: TGTGCCATCAGACAACTAGCGGGAGCAGACGAGCAGTACTTC.

This clonotype was detected only a few times. The genes are TRBV5-1 and TRBJ2-7; 8 positions agree with TRBD1. The CDR3 contains 15 residues. Germline CDR1 reads SGHRS; CDR2 reads YFSETQ. The V segment lost 4 bases and the J segment 6 bases; nucleotides outside the gene matches: 12. The CDR3 loop is CASSPTRPTGAEQYF. CDR3 sequence (DNA): TGCGCCAGCAGCCCCACCCGCCCGACAGGGGCCGAGCAGTACTTC.

This clonotype has more than one count but fewer than ten. The rearrangement joins TRBV4-2 to TRBJ1-5; unclear D gene. The CDR3 sequence is 14 residues long. Germline lookup yields CDR1 LGHNA and CDR2 YNFKEQ. V lost 1 base to trimming and J lost 4 bases, with 8 bases between them. The DNA of the CDR3 is TGTGCCAGCAGCCAAGGCGACCCAAATCAGCCCCAGCATTTT. This codes for CASSQGDPNQPQHF.

The chain carries TRBV15 and TRBJ1-2; D remains ambiguous. Per germline, CDR1 LNHNV and CDR2 YYDKDF (reference sequence). The CDR3 is made up of 15 amino acids. The germline V and J ends were trimmed by 0 bases and 6 bases, with 14 bases remaining between them. The DNA of the CDR3 is TGTGCCACCAGCAGAGATAGGAGCAGGCACCATGGCTACACCTTC. Its protein is CATSRDRSRHHGYTF.

This clonotype turned up a few times. The CDR3 sequence is CASSPDGQGMAGANVLTF. In nucleotides, the CDR3 is TGTGCCAGCTCACCAGACGGACAGGGTATGGCGGGGGCCAACGTCCTGACTTTC. The chain has TRBV18 and TRBJ2-6, with TRBD1 matching 8 bases. The CDR3 runs 18 residues. Losses at the gene ends were 2 bases for V and 4 bases for J; bases not matched to a gene: 10. Germline V gene lookup returns CDR1 KGHSH and CDR2 LQKENI.

This sequence joins TRBV12-3 or TRBV12-4 and TRBJ2-3; 8 positions match TRBD1. The CDR3 covers 12 residues. With V trimmed by 5 bases and J by 14 bases, 9 bases remained unmatched. In DNA, the CDR3 is TGTGCCAGCAGTCCAACAGGGGGATACGCGTATTTT. This gives the protein CASSPTGGYAYF.

In DNA form, the CDR3 reads TGTGCCATCAGTGAGGGGCGAGCAGCCACGGAAGCTTTCTTT. Amino acids: CAISEGRAATEAFF. This chain joins TRBV10-3 and TRBJ1-1; unclear D gene. Germline CDR1 and CDR2: ENHRY and SYGVKD. The CDR3 spans 14 residues. V lost 2 bases, J lost 8 bases, and 15 bases lay in between.

This chain uses TRBV20-1 with TRBJ2-5, with TRBD2 matching over 8 bases. The CDR3 has 14 amino acids. With 3 bases clipped from V and 1 base from J, the junction kept 4 bases outside the gene matches. In germline, CDR1 is DFQATT, CDR2 SNEGSKA (reference sequence). For the CDR3, the DNA is TGCAGTGCTAGCATAACTAGCGGCCAAGAGACCCAGTACTTC. Amino acid sequence: CSASITSGQETQYF.

The rearrangement uses TRBV20-1 and TRBJ2-3; tentatively, D is TRBD2 (5 bases). The germline CDR1 and CDR2 sequences are DFQATT and SNEGSKA (reference sequence). Trimming took off 6 bases at V and 2 bases at J, with 24 bases between the two ends. This CDR3 has 17 residues. CDR3 region: CSALKDSRRTPTDTQYF. The CDR3 DNA follows: TGCAGTGCCCTGAAAGATTCGCGGAGGACCCCCACAGATACGCAGTATTTT.

The V and J genes are TRBV2 and TRBJ2-4; 9 nucleotides agree with TRBD2. The J call may be incorrect, as the DNA end agrees better with TRBJ2-5. Per germline, CDR1 SNHLY and CDR2 FYNNEI. CDR3 length: 16 amino acids. CDR3 sequence (DNA): TGTGCCAGCAGTGCTAATTTGGCGGGAGGGCTGGAGACCCAGTACTTC. As protein: CASSANLAGGLETQYF.

This sequence joins TRBV6-5 and TRBJ1-2; D possibly corresponds to TRBD1 (5 bases). The CDR3 has 12 residues. Germline CDR1 and CDR2: MNHEY and SVGAGI. V lost 8 bases and J 6 bases, leaving 13 bases between the germline ends. CDR3 sequence (DNA): TGTGCCAGCGAAGCCAGGGACCATGGCTACACCTTC. Its protein is CASEARDHGYTF.

This clonotype was counted only a few times. V is TRBV7-3 and J is TRBJ2-1; D possibly corresponds to TRBD1 (5 bases). The CDR3 sequence is 13 residues long. The germline V gene encodes CDR1 SGHTA and CDR2 FQGTGA. With 5 bases removed from V and 4 bases from J, the gap between germline ends came to 9 bases. Here the CDR3 reads CASSTGQYNEQFF. In DNA form, the CDR3 reads TGTGCCAGCAGCACCGGACAATACAATGAGCAGTTCTTC.

The rearrangement links TRBV11-2 to TRBJ2-7; D is ambiguous. The CDR3 covers 14 residues. V dropped 0 bases and J dropped 6 bases, with 12 bases sitting between them. Germline V lookup: CDR1 SGHAT, CDR2 FQNNGV. The CDR3, as DNA: TGTGCCAGCAGCTTAGATAGGGTTTACGGCGAGCAGTACTTC. Translated: CASSLDRVYGEQYF.

The chain employs TRBV4-1 and TRBJ1-5; no definite D call. This CDR3 has 15 amino acids. Trimming removed 0 bases at V and 4 bases at J, with 10 bases between. Germline V gives CDR1 MGHRA, CDR2 YSYEKL. The CDR3 coding sequence is TGCGCCAGCAGCCAAGATAAAGGGTTTAATCAGCCCCAGCATTTT. It yields the protein CASSQDKGFNQPQHF.

The rearrangement uses TRBV29-1 and TRBJ1-1; D perhaps matches TRBD1 (5 bases). V shed 7 bases and J shed 7 bases, with 19 bases lying between them. The CDR3 runs to 13 residues. Germline lookup yields CDR1 SQVTM and CDR2 ANQGSEA. CDR3 coding DNA: TGCAGCGGGGGGGACCCCGCGGACGGTGAAGCTTTCTTT. It specifies CSGGDPADGEAFF.

The chain carries TRBV6-5 and TRBJ2-5; D is unclear. This CDR3 has 15 amino acids. The germline V and J ends were trimmed by 2 bases and 6 bases, with 16 bases remaining between them. Germline CDR1 reads MNHEY; CDR2 reads SVGAGI. Written as DNA, the CDR3 is TGTGCCAGCAGTTACGGGCGCCTACGAGAGCAGACCCAGTACTTC. Translating it yields CASSYGRLREQTQYF.

The chain links TRBV7-8 to TRBJ2-3, with D possibly TRBD1 on 5 matching bases. Germline CDR1 and CDR2: SGHVS and FQNEAQ. The length of the CDR3 is 15 residues. V lost 1 base, J lost 14 bases, and 22 bases lay in between. DNA for the CDR3: TGTGCCAGCAGCTTAGGTGGCAGGGAACACAGAGACGCGTATTTT. It codes for CASSLGGREHRDAYF. The complete variable domain, with remaining parts taken from reference TRBV7-8 and TRBJ2-3, reads GAGVSQSPRYKVAKRGQDVALRCDPISGHVSLFWYQQALGQGPEFLTYFQNEAQLDKSGLPSDRFFAERPEGSVSTLKIQRTQQEDSAVYLCASSLGGREHRDAYFGPGTRLTVL.

This clonotype showed up just a few times. This rearrangement joins TRBV5-1 to TRBJ2-1; 7 bases map to TRBD2. The germline V gene encodes CDR1 SGHRS and CDR2 YFSETQ. V shed 4 bases, J shed 4 bases, and the junction held 8 bases outside the gene matches. This CDR3 has 15 amino acids. The CDR3 region is CASSPKRDRYNEQFF. Here the CDR3 DNA reads TGCGCCAGCAGCCCCAAGCGGGATAGGTACAATGAGCAGTTCTTC.

V is TRBV21-1 and J is TRBJ2-1; the D call in the table, TRBD2, was not verified against the DNA. TRBV21-1 corresponds to a pseudogene. The CDR3 length is 24 residues. CDR3 region: CASSKTRMGQQREYSQSSYNEQFF. In DNA form, the CDR3 reads TGTGCCAGCAGCAAAACAAGAATGGGCCAGCAACGGGAGTACTCACAGAGCTCCTACAATGAGCAGTTCTTC.